The clone carrying this TCR beta chain was seen once. Its antigen remains unidentified. The data derive from a study of blood T cells in healthy people across ages. Study-wide results and limits: The fall in TCR beta diversity per million T cells was roughly linear with age.

A second PCR of about 7 to 11 cycles used a sample-barcoded 5' primer and a J-beta primer mix. TCRdb processed the 5' RACE reads anew with MiXCR; each CDR3 protein has one entry. The table lists about 1.5 million distinct CDR3 sequences, approximately 43% of them singletons. Each sample yielded at least 5 micrograms of PBMC total RNA. The CDR3 covers 11 residues. Germline V CDR1 and CDR2: DFQATT, SNEGSKA (reference sequence). Sequenced sample: blood. V gene TRBV20-1 combines with J gene TRBJ2-3; no reliable D call. The receptor was isolated from a woman aged 18-29 years in good health. The CDR3 region has the DNA TGCAGCCGGAAAACAACAGATACGCAGTATTTT. It codes for CSRKTTDTQYF.